A selection of T cell receptor beta chains follows, all from one sample in a study of early T cells in non-severe SARS-CoV-2 infection. TCRdb itself ran the 5' RACE reads through MiXCR, one entry per CDR3 protein. The sample has around 60,000 distinct CDR3 sequences; 12% are singletons. The sequencing sample was made of whole blood. The source of these receptors is an adult who was a healthcare worker with PCR-confirmed SARS-CoV-2 infection or an uninfected control (not recorded which). CDR3s leave out the opening cysteine and the closing phenylalanine or tryptophan. Fields, in order: V gene, clone size, CDR3 protein. Clone size is stated in some rows and not others, as once, few, many or a class when expanded.

TRBV5-1 many ASSLGPSSYNEQF
TRBV20-1 few SARDWLAGGGTDTQY
TRBV6-6 few ASSYSRDSGTDTQY
TRBV27 - ASSRTALTDTQY
TRBV5-1 many ASSWTSGGRDTQY
TRBV9 many ASSPGAGVYEQY
TRBV7-2 many ASSLRDAGNTIY
TRBV6-2/TRBV6-3 - ASSGETYNEQF
TRBV6-2/TRBV6-3 - ASSVGSTEAF
TRBV7-9 - ASSRLAGEPSYEQY
TRBV25-1 - ASRQQSYEQY
TRBV5-1 - ASSLARSSGGYEQY
TRBV10-3 many AIRVGQGIDEQY
TRBV11-2 medium-sized ASSLQAGGRTEAF